The clone carrying this T cell receptor (beta chain) has a count of ten or more. This entry belongs to a study of T cell repertoires in cytomegalovirus infection. Study as a whole: Indicated by public TCR beta signatures were CMV infection and matching HLA type.

Trimming removed 5 bases at V and 7 bases at J, with 21 bases between. The CDR3 loop spans 16 amino acids. Germline V CDR1 and CDR2: SGHTA, FQGNSA. TCRdb recomputed calls from the reads with MiXCR, one row per CDR3 protein. Of roughly 500,000 distinct CDR3 sequences listed, more than 15% are singletons. Input material: CD8+ T cells from PBMCs. The clonotype comes from a human donor in good health (CMV status not recorded). Some clones in this sample may be carry-over from other donors' samples. This chain connects TRBV7-2 to TRBJ2-1; D not certain. CDR3 in amino acids: CASSGEVAILNNEQFF. CDR3 DNA: TGTGCCAGCAGCGGAGAGGTAGCCATACTCAATAATGAGCAGTTCTTC. The complete variable domain, with remaining parts taken from reference TRBV7-2 and TRBJ2-1, reads GAGVSQSPSNKVTEKGKDVELRCDPISGHTALYWYRQSLGQGLEFLIYFQGNSAPDKSGLPSDRFSAERTGGSVSTLTIQRTQQEDSAVYLCASSGEVAILNNEQFFGPGTRLTVL.